Below, one T cell receptor beta chain is given with its context. Its cognate antigen is unknown. This record comes from a study of monozygotic twins with inflammatory bowel disease. Blood was drawn once per donor, and each sample measured 2 to 2.5 ml. Without any T cell sorting, total RNA was isolated from whole blood. Germline assignment: CDR1 MNHNS and CDR2 SASEGT. The CDR3 has 15 residues. TCRdb reprocessed the 5' RACE reads and keeps a single row for each CDR3 protein, giving no DNA. The sample data list some 300,000 distinct CDR3 sequences. Study-wide results and limits: Discordant twins had repertoire similarity that did not differ from that of concordant twins, possibly from limited power. Especially with disease activity, IBD patients shared fewer clonotypes with others than healthy twins did.

The rearrangement links TRBV6-1 to TRBJ2-7; TCRdb outputs TRBD1, but without DNA this stays unchecked. The sequenced material came from blood. The source of this sequence is a human donor with ulcerative colitis or Crohn's disease, or a healthy co-twin of an affected twin (not recorded which). The CDR3 spells CASSTAGTGVNEQYF.